A single sample is the source of the 16 T cell receptor beta chains below, sequenced in a study of T cells in localized non-small cell lung cancer. Here immunoSEQ multiplex PCR was the method, and the copy in TCRdb shows in-frame clones only, minus some. The sample includes some 25,000 clones, around 85% seen only once; the top ten take approximately 10%. The source material was peripheral blood, sampled before any cancer treatment. These receptors all stem from a man between 40 and 70 years old with stage III squamous cell lung carcinoma.

This sequence joins TRBV5-5 and TRBJ1-5; 7 bases fit TRBD1. CDR1 and CDR2 from the germline V gene are SGHKS and YYEKEE (reference sequence). This CDR3 spans 15 amino acids. V was clipped by 2 bases and J by 5 bases; unmatched bases: 7. CDR3 amino acids: CASSLPDRVDQPQHF. CDR3 nucleotides: TGTGCCAGCAGCTTACCCGACAGGGTTGATCAGCCCCAGCATTTT.

V is TRBV19 and J is TRBJ2-2; 7 positions match TRBD1. Germline V CDR1 and CDR2: LNHDA, SQIVND (reference sequence). The J segment lost 7 bases and the V segment lost 10 bases, leaving 15 bases of the junction unmatched. There are 15 residues in the CDR3. In nucleotides, the CDR3 is TGTGCCACCCTTAGACAGGGCGTCTTTGGCGGGGAGCTGTTTTTT. It is translated as CATLRQGVFGGELFF.

This clone has only a few counts. The CDR3 loop reads CASSKGQGASGANVLTF. CDR3 sequence (DNA): TGTGCCAGTAGCAAAGGACAGGGGGCTTCTGGGGCCAACGTCCTGACTTTC. J is TRBJ2-6 and V is TRBV19, with 11 bases that match TRBD1. Trimming took 6 bases from V and 1 from J; bases not matched to a gene: 5. Germline CDR1 reads LNHDA; CDR2 reads SQIVND (reference sequence). The CDR3 has 17 amino acids.

V is TRBV28 and J is TRBJ1-2; 9 positions match TRBD1. V shed 6 bases, J shed 11 bases, and the junction held 1 base outside the gene matches. CDR1 and CDR2 (germline): MDHEN, SYDVKM. There are 10 residues in the CDR3. The CDR3 nucleotides are TGTGCCAGCAGGGACAGGGGATACACCTTC. Translated: CASRDRGYTF.

This sequence joins TRBV6-1 and TRBJ2-7; weak D call: TRBD1 (6 bases). V lost 1 base, J lost 9 bases, and 13 bases lay in between. The CDR3 contains 13 residues. CDR1 and CDR2 (germline): MNHNS, SASEGT. CDR3 coding DNA: TGTGCCAGCAGTGAAGGCGGACAGCTCCCGCAGTACTTC. Translation: CASSEGGQLPQYF.

J is TRBJ1-1 and V is TRBV28; D possibly corresponds to TRBD1 (5 bases). V was cut by 5 bases and J by 0 bases, with 13 bases left in between. In germline, CDR1 is MDHEN, CDR2 SYDVKM. The CDR3 loop spans 15 amino acids. The CDR3 region is CASSPRDGMNTEAFF. In DNA form, the CDR3 reads TGTGCCAGCAGTCCCAGGGACGGGATGAACACTGAAGCTTTCTTT.

The rearrangement links TRBV15 to TRBJ2-3; no clear D. This CDR3 comprises 13 residues. The V gene lost 6 bases and the J gene lost 1 base, with 8 bases spanning the gap. Germline assignment: CDR1 LNHNV and CDR2 YYDKDF (reference sequence). The CDR3, as DNA: TGTGCCACCAGGAGACCCGGCACAGATACGCAGTATTTT. Its translation: CATRRPGTDTQYF. The whole variable domain, remainder taken from reference TRBV15 and TRBJ2-3, is DAMVIQNPRYQVTQFGKPVTLSCSQTLNHNVMYWYQQKSSQAPKLLFHYYDKDFNNEADTPDNFQSRRPNTSFCFLDIRSPGLGDTAMYLCATRRPGTDTQYFGPGTRLTVL.

The chain carries TRBV5-8 and TRBJ1-4; the match to TRBD1 covers 7 bases. The germline gives CDR1 SGHTS, CDR2 YDEGEE. This CDR3 is built from 12 residues. J gave up 17 bases and V 4 bases, and 11 bases lay outside the gene matches. Here the CDR3 reads CASSRLQGLGFF. In nucleotides, the CDR3 is TGTGCCAGCAGCCGCCTACAGGGGCTGGGTTTTTTT.

This chain joins TRBV11-2 and TRBJ2-2; D unclear. CDR1 and CDR2 (germline): SGHAT, FQNNGV. V lost 1 base and J 11 bases, leaving 5 bases between the germline ends. The CDR3 length is 11 residues. This chain's CDR3 is CASSLALELFF. CDR3 DNA: TGTGCCAGCAGCTTAGCCCTAGAGCTGTTTTTT.

This chain connects TRBV10-3 to TRBJ2-2; TRBD1 agrees at 7 bases. The germline CDR1 and CDR2 sequences are ENHRY and SYGVKD. The V and J ends lost 3 bases and 2 bases, in that order; junction bases with no gene match: 9. The CDR3 is made up of 17 amino acids. This chain's CDR3 is CAISDPLGGGNTGELFF. CDR3 in DNA: TGTGCCATCAGTGACCCTCTAGGGGGCGGAAACACCGGGGAGCTGTTTTTT.

J is TRBJ2-6 and V is TRBV27, with D possibly TRBD1 on 6 matching bases. CDR1 MNHEY and CDR2 SMNVEV come from the germline V gene (reference sequence). Trimming took off 6 bases at V and 0 bases at J, with 21 bases between the two ends. This CDR3 has 19 residues. The CDR3 DNA follows: TGTGCCAGCAGCACCGAACAGGGAGATACGAGCTCTGGGGCCAACGTCCTGACTTTC. Protein product: CASSTEQGDTSSGANVLTF. Filled out from reference TRBV27 and TRBJ2-6, the complete variable domain reads EAQVTQNPRYLITVTGKKLTVTCSQNMNHEYMSWYRQDPGLGLRQIYYSMNVEVTDKGDVPEGYKVSRKEKRNFPLILESPSPNQTSLYFCASSTEQGDTSSGANVLTFGAGSRLTVL.

CDR3 protein: CASSHSGLAGGIHNEQFF. CDR3 nucleotides: TGTGCCAGCAGCCACTCGGGACTAGCGGGAGGAATTCACAATGAGCAGTTCTTC. V is TRBV7-9 and J is TRBJ2-1; the match to TRBD2 covers 15 bases. Germline values: CDR1 SEHNR, CDR2 FQNEAQ (reference sequence). This CDR3 is built from 18 residues. The ends lost 5 bases at V and 5 bases at J; junction bases unmatched: 10.

This sequence joins TRBV4-1 and TRBJ1-3, with a possible D match to TRBD1 (6 bases). The CDR3 covers 17 residues. CDR1 is MGHRA, CDR2 YSYEKL, per germline. The V and J ends lost 4 bases and 3 bases respectively, with 19 bases between them. CDR3 residues: CASSPGSGGRRGNTIYF. CDR3 DNA: TGCGCCAGCAGCCCTGGGAGCGGGGGCAGGCGTGGAAACACCATATATTTT.

The chain couples TRBV6-6 to TRBJ1-2; possible D gene TRBD1, 6 bases. The CDR3 length is 15 residues. Deletions cut 7 bases from V and 3 bases from J, with 18 bases between. CDR1 is MNHNY and CDR2 is SVGAGI in the germline V gene (reference sequence). The CDR3 DNA reads as TGTGCCAGCAATTCCCCGACAGGCCGATACTATGGCTACACCTTC. Protein product: CASNSPTGRYYGYTF.

The chain uses TRBV7-8 and TRBJ2-5; a weak D match, TRBD1 (6 bases). The CDR3 spans 16 residues. Germline CDR1 is SGHVS and CDR2 is FQNEAQ. The germline V and J ends were trimmed by 2 bases and 5 bases, with 18 bases remaining between them. The CDR3 DNA reads as TGTGCCAGCAGCTTAAGGGCAGGGGTAGGGTCCGAGACCCAGTACTTC. Protein product: CASSLRAGVGSETQYF.

This chain uses TRBV7-9 with TRBJ2-7; no clear D. The CDR3 covers 13 residues. Germline loops: CDR1 SEHNR, CDR2 FQNEAQ (reference sequence). V lost 11 bases, J lost 1 base, and 15 bases lay in between. DNA of the CDR3: TGTGCCGTCTCTAGTAAGGGTTCCTACGAGCAGTACTTC. It translates to CAVSSKGSYEQYF.